Shown below are 16 T cell receptor beta chains from a single sample sequenced in a study of T cells in Graves' hyperthyroidism and ophthalmopathy. It was RNA transcripts that yielded the amplified TCR beta CDR3 regions. During a first-round RT-PCR of the TCR CDR3, the HTBI primer set was used. TCRdb ran MiXCR on the multiplex PCR reads and lists one entry per CDR3 protein. The sample contains 360,000 or so distinct CDR3 sequences, 15% to 20% of which appear only once. The sample was blood. These receptors were collected from a woman aged 40-49 years with Graves' ophthalmopathy.

The rearrangement uses TRBV12-3 or TRBV12-4 and TRBJ2-5; the D is unclear. The CDR3 is 14 amino acids. V lost 3 bases, J lost 5 bases, and 13 bases lay in between. For the CDR3, the DNA is TGTGCCAGCAGTTTCCCCTACCAGGTGGAGACCCAGTACTTC. Translation: CASSFPYQVETQYF.

Ten or more counts support this clonotype. This sequence joins TRBV28 and TRBJ2-5; 7 bases fit TRBD2. This CDR3 comprises 14 residues. Germline assignment: CDR1 MDHEN and CDR2 SYDVKM. With V trimmed by 6 bases and J by 4 bases, 8 bases remained unmatched. CDR3: CASSTNGGSETQYF. DNA of the CDR3: TGTGCCAGCAGCACCAACGGGGGGTCAGAGACCCAGTACTTC.

This clonotype was detected only once. The rearrangement joins TRBV20-1 to TRBJ2-5; D remains unclear. The germline V and J ends were trimmed by 6 bases and 5 bases, with 16 bases remaining between them. The CDR3 sequence is 13 residues long. Germline V gives CDR1 DFQATT, CDR2 SNEGSKA (reference sequence). The CDR3 sequence is CSARSSNAETQYF. The CDR3 DNA reads as TGCAGTGCGAGGAGTAGCAATGCCGAGACCCAGTACTTC.

This clonotype was seen repeatedly, ten times or more. V gene TRBV30 combines with J gene TRBJ1-1; 7 nucleotides line up with TRBD1. The CDR3 runs to 13 residues. Unmatched junction bases numbered 9, after V lost 4 bases and J lost 7 bases. Germline values: CDR1 GTSNPN, CDR2 SVGIG (reference sequence). CDR3 in amino acids: CAWNRQGHGEAFF. For the CDR3, the DNA is TGTGCCTGGAATAGACAGGGCCATGGTGAAGCTTTCTTT.

This clonotype appeared many times. The chain links TRBV19 to TRBJ1-3; no definite D call. V was pared by 10 bases and J by 7 bases, with 8 bases between. Germline CDR1 and CDR2: LNHDA and SQIVND (reference sequence). This CDR3 is 10 amino acids long. The CDR3 protein is CATLKNTIYF. CDR3 DNA: TGTGCCACGCTGAAGAACACCATATATTTT.

This clonotype was found a few times. An end of the junction differs from the germline gene, which may be a read error. J is TRBJ2-7 and V is TRBV6-5, with a possible D match to TRBD1 (7 bases). CDR1 is MNHEY and CDR2 is SVGAGI in the germline V gene. CDR3 length equals 15 residues. CDR3 DNA: TGTGCCAGCAGTTACTCTTTCGACAGGGAGGACGAGCAGTCCTTC. Amino acids: CASSYSFDREDEQSF.

A few counts support this clonotype. A read error may be the cause here, since a much bigger clone is one base away. The chain is built from TRBV9 and TRBJ2-7; D ambiguous. The V gene's germline CDR1 is SGDLS and CDR2 YYNGEE. V was shortened by 4 bases and J by 2 bases, with 7 bases between the two germline ends. The CDR3 has 12 residues. The DNA of the CDR3 is TGTGCCAGCAGCTCAAACCCCTACGAGCAGTACTTC. It is translated as CASSSNPYEQYF.

The gene calls are TRBV2 and TRBJ2-2; D remains ambiguous. Deletions cut 2 bases from V and 0 bases from J, with 10 bases between. Per the germline V gene, CDR1 is SNHLY and CDR2 is FYNNEI. CDR3 size: 16 residues. This CDR3 is CASSEKRLSNTGELFF. In DNA, the CDR3 is TGTGCCAGCAGTGAAAAGAGGTTATCGAACACCGGGGAGCTGTTTTTT.

The chain combines TRBV7-8 with TRBJ1-1; D ambiguous. Per the germline V gene, CDR1 is SGHVS and CDR2 is FQNEAQ. There are 13 residues in the CDR3. V was shortened by 6 bases and J by 1 base, with 9 bases between the two germline ends. The CDR3 loop is CASRVLGNTEAFF. CDR3 bases: TGTGCCAGCAGGGTCTTGGGGAACACTGAAGCTTTCTTT.

The table lists this clonotype with many counts. The rearrangement links TRBV19 to TRBJ1-5; tentative D call: TRBD1 (6 bases). Germline V CDR1 and CDR2: LNHDA, SQIVND (reference sequence). The CDR3 has 16 residues. Trimming took off 7 bases at V and 1 base at J, with 17 bases between the two ends. DNA for the CDR3: TGTGCCAGTAAAGGGGGGCCAGGAACAAGCAATCAGCCCCAGCATTTT. It codes for CASKGGPGTSNQPQHF.

This clonotype was counted many times. The chain joins TRBV7-8 to TRBJ1-2, with 9 bases aligning to TRBD1. V lost 3 bases to trimming and J lost 4 bases; unmatched junction nucleotides: 0. Per the germline V gene, CDR1 is SGHVS and CDR2 is FQNEAQ. The CDR3 runs 13 residues. CDR3 sequence: CASSLDRGYGYTF. The CDR3 nucleotides are TGTGCCAGCAGCTTGGACAGGGGCTATGGCTACACCTTC.

This clonotype was seen ten or more times. The chain carries TRBV18 and TRBJ1-1, with D uncertain. V was trimmed by 1 base and J by 0 bases, leaving 6 bases between them. The CDR3 consists of 14 residues. From germline, CDR1 is KGHSH and CDR2 LQKENI. This CDR3 reads CASSPRAVNTEAFF. The CDR3 DNA sequence: TGTGCCAGCTCACCACGGGCGGTGAACACTGAAGCTTTCTTT.

This clonotype was recorded at least ten times. This chain links TRBV12-3 or TRBV12-4 with TRBJ2-5; D tentatively fits TRBD1 or TRBD2 (6 bases each). With 1 base removed from V and 5 bases from J, the gap between germline ends came to 14 bases. The CDR3 consists of 15 residues. The CDR3 spells CASSLGWGAPETQYF. In DNA form, the CDR3 reads TGTGCCAGCAGTTTAGGTTGGGGGGCGCCCGAGACCCAGTACTTC.

This chain uses TRBV7-3 with TRBJ1-1, with 7 nucleotides matching TRBD1. The V gene's germline CDR1 is SGHTA and CDR2 FQGTGA. The CDR3 contains 14 residues. Trimming at V came to 5 bases and at J to 1 base, leaving 4 bases not matched to a gene. CDR3 coding DNA: TGTGCCAGCAGCGTGACAGGGAGGAACACTGAAGCTTTCTTT. Protein sequence: CASSVTGRNTEAFF.

This clonotype was recorded at least ten times. The rearrangement joins TRBV19 to TRBJ1-5; D is possibly TRBD1 (6 bases). The CDR3 sequence is 16 residues long. Germline CDR1 LNHDA, CDR2 SQIVND (reference sequence). V lost 8 bases, J lost 5 bases, and 22 bases lay in between. The CDR3 loop is CASRVDGGRYDQPQHF. The CDR3 coding sequence is TGTGCCAGTCGCGTTGACGGGGGCAGGTACGATCAGCCCCAGCATTTT.

This clonotype was seen repeatedly, ten times or more. The rearrangement links TRBV18 to TRBJ2-4; D is undetermined. The CDR3 covers 14 residues. Trimming removed 3 bases at V and 3 bases at J, with 9 bases between. Per germline, CDR1 KGHSH and CDR2 LQKENI. CDR3 DNA: TGTGCCAGCTCACCTTACGAAAACAAAAACATTCAGTACTTC. Translated: CASSPYENKNIQYF.